This T cell receptor beta chain is drawn from a study of blood T cells in healthy people across ages. Study-level points and caveats: Naive CD4+ cell counts and diversity both ran higher in long-lived than in aged donors. Estimates of total diversity, which came from one million sequenced T cells, were considered to be underestimates. A strong correlation was found between TCR beta diversity and the percentage of naive T cells.

A second roughly 7 to 11 cycle PCR used barcoded and J-beta primers. TCRdb analysed the 5' RACE reads with MiXCR anew, one entry per CDR3 protein. The sample carries around 600,000 distinct CDR3 sequences, around 48% recorded once. This CDR3 is 16 amino acids long. The V gene end was trimmed by 4 bases and the J gene end by 5 bases; junction bases not matched to a gene: 12. In germline, CDR1 is LGHDT, CDR2 YNNKEL (reference sequence). As regards this clonotype: The antigen is not known.

The clonotype comes from an elderly man in good health. V is TRBV3-1 and J is TRBJ1-1; TRBD1 matches at 8 bases. The specimen sequenced was blood. The chain's CDR3 is CASSPSTGQGRTEAFF. CDR3 in DNA: TGTGCCAGCAGCCCTAGCACCGGACAGGGAAGGACTGAAGCTTTCTTT.